A single sample is the source of the 24 T cell receptor beta chains below, sequenced in a study of T-cell memory formation after mild COVID-19. A single record per CDR3 protein comes from TCRdb applying MiXCR to the 5' RACE reads. The table records 360,000 or so distinct CDR3 sequences, 25% to 30% of them present only once. Material for sequencing was PBMCs or a T cell subset sorted from them (not recorded which). The receptors come from an adult woman who had mild COVID-19 (a few samples of this study predate the infection). Cell type and time point are not known.

This clonotype was counted only a few times. The chain couples TRBV29-1 to TRBJ1-1; TRBD1 might be the D (6 bases). In germline, CDR1 is SQVTM, CDR2 ANQGSEA. The CDR3 spans 13 residues. V was clipped by 7 bases and J by 1 base, with 13 bases between them. CDR3 in DNA: TGCAGCGCAGGGGCCGGGAAGAACACTGAAGCTTTCTTT. Protein sequence: CSAGAGKNTEAFF.

The V and J genes are TRBV4-2 and TRBJ1-2, with D uncertain. The CDR3 runs 14 residues. The germline CDR1 and CDR2 sequences are LGHNA and YNFKEQ. V was cut by 0 bases and J by 4 bases, with 9 bases left in between. In nucleotides, the CDR3 is TGTGCCAGCAGCCAAGATCAACTGTCCTATGGCTACACCTTC. It specifies CASSQDQLSYGYTF.

This clonotype turned up a few times. The rearrangement joins TRBV24-1 to TRBJ2-3, with TRBD1 matching 9 bases. J lost 6 bases, V lost 5 bases, and 8 bases had no gene match. Looked up from germline, CDR1 is KGHDR and CDR2 is SFDVKD. CDR3 size: 15 residues. CDR3: CATSAGTGIVDTQYF. The CDR3 DNA follows: TGTGCCACCAGTGCCGGGACAGGGATTGTTGATACGCAGTATTTT.

Notes on this clonotype: A much larger clone lies a single base off, so this may be a read error. The chain's CDR3 is CASSVLGGDTEAFF. The DNA of the CDR3 is TGTGCCAGCAGTGTGCTAGGGGGGGATACTGAAGCTTTCTTT. The chain uses TRBV6-4 and TRBJ1-1; D is perhaps TRBD1 (6 bases). V was pared by 4 bases and J by 5 bases, with 14 bases between. The CDR3 has 14 amino acids. The V gene's germline CDR1 is MRHNA and CDR2 SNTAGT.

The J gene is TRBJ1-5, the V gene TRBV2; maybe TRBD1 (6 bases). V was trimmed by 5 bases and J by 0 bases, leaving 14 bases between them. Germline-derived CDR1 and CDR2 are SNHLY and FYNNEI. The CDR3 has 16 amino acids. In DNA form, the CDR3 reads TGTGCCAGCAGTCCCCTCCGGACAGTTAGCAATCAGCCCCAGCATTTT. Its protein is CASSPLRTVSNQPQHF.

This clonotype was seen more than once but under ten times. The chain has TRBV20-1 and TRBJ2-7; D possibly corresponds to TRBD1 (5 bases). The CDR3 runs 12 residues. V was pared by 3 bases and J by 5 bases, with 11 bases between. Germline V gene sequence: CDR1 DFQATT, CDR2 SNEGSKA (reference sequence). The CDR3 DNA reads TGCAGTGCTAGGGGCAGGGTGGACGAGCAGTACTTC. Amino acids: CSARGRVDEQYF.

The V gene is TRBV20-1, the J gene TRBJ1-1; TRBD1 is a possible D gene (6 bases). Germline assignment: CDR1 DFQATT and CDR2 SNEGSKA (reference sequence). The length of the CDR3 is 13 residues. V gave up 6 bases and J gave up 2 bases, with 13 bases separating them. The CDR3 region is CSAGQSINTEAFF. The CDR3 DNA sequence: TGCAGTGCCGGACAGAGTATAAACACTGAAGCTTTCTTT.

This clonotype has ten or more counts. This chain joins TRBV7-9 and TRBJ2-1; TRBD2 matches 11 bases. Germline V lookup: CDR1 SEHNR, CDR2 FQNEAQ (reference sequence). The CDR3 length is 18 residues. Trimming removed 5 bases from V and 4 bases from J; junction bases left unmatched: 13. The CDR3 region is CASSTPPGTSGRYNEQFF. The CDR3 DNA reads as TGTGCCAGCAGCACACCGCCCGGGACTAGCGGACGATACAATGAGCAGTTCTTC. The full variable domain, completed using reference TRBV7-9 and TRBJ2-1, is DTGVSQNPRHKITKRGQNVTFRCDPISEHNRLYWYRQTLGQGPEFLTYFQNEAQLEKSRLLSDRFSAERPKGSFSTLEIQRTEQGDSAMYLCASSTPPGTSGRYNEQFFGPGTRLTVL.

This chain uses TRBV24-1 with TRBJ2-1; maybe TRBD2 (6 bases). This CDR3 spans 15 amino acids. V lost 7 bases and J 9 bases, leaving 21 bases between the germline ends. In germline, CDR1 is KGHDR, CDR2 SFDVKD. Written as DNA, the CDR3 is TGTGCCACCAGGGGCGGGAATCCCGCGGTGGGTGAGCAGTTCTTC. This codes for CATRGGNPAVGEQFF.

This clonotype has more than one count but fewer than ten. This chain uses TRBV6-1 with TRBJ1-5; D is unresolved. Per the germline V gene, CDR1 is MNHNS and CDR2 is SASEGT. The CDR3 consists of 13 residues. V was trimmed by 4 bases and J by 7 bases, leaving 11 bases between them. The CDR3, as DNA: TGTGCCAGCAGTGTAGGGATCGAGCAGCCCCAGCATTTT. It encodes CASSVGIEQPQHF.

The J gene is TRBJ2-5, the V gene TRBV20-1, with D tentatively TRBD2 (5 bases). Trimming took off 0 bases at V and 2 bases at J, with 16 bases between the two ends. The CDR3 loop spans 16 amino acids. Germline V gene sequence: CDR1 DFQATT, CDR2 SNEGSKA (reference sequence). The CDR3 protein is CSARDRSEGRQETQYF. CDR3 nucleotide sequence: TGCAGTGCTAGAGATCGGTCCGAGGGAAGGCAAGAGACCCAGTACTTC.

This chain links TRBV14 with TRBJ2-1, with 7 bases fitting TRBD2. Germline V gives CDR1 SGHDN, CDR2 FVKESK. The length of the CDR3 is 13 residues. V was clipped by 5 bases and J by 10 bases; unmatched bases: 8. The CDR3 DNA reads as TGTGCCAGCAGCTTTGCGGGAGAGGGGGAGCAGTTCTTC. Protein sequence: CASSFAGEGEQFF.

This clonotype has a handful of counts. The V and J genes are TRBV20-1 and TRBJ2-7; weak D call: TRBD2 (6 bases). Trimming took 5 bases from V and 2 from J, leaving 16 bases between them. Germline assignment: CDR1 DFQATT and CDR2 SNEGSKA (reference sequence). The CDR3 consists of 14 residues. Here the CDR3 DNA reads TGCAGTGCTCAACCCCGGGACTTACCCTACGAGCAGTACTTC. Translated: CSAQPRDLPYEQYF.

This clonotype was found a few times. The gene calls are TRBV12-3 or TRBV12-4 and TRBJ2-2; D not resolved. The CDR3 has 16 residues. Trimming stripped 2 bases from V and 3 bases from J, with 13 bases between. As DNA, the CDR3 is TGTGCCAGCAGTTTATTCCCAACTGGGGACACCGGGGAGCTGTTTTTT. Protein: CASSLFPTGDTGELFF.

V usage is TRBV5-1 and J usage is TRBJ1-3, with D unresolved. Looked up from germline, CDR1 is SGHRS and CDR2 is YFSETQ. The V gene lost 3 bases and the J gene lost 0 bases, with 13 bases spanning the gap. This CDR3 comprises 16 residues. The CDR3 here is CASSSRTEISGNTIYF. CDR3 bases: TGCGCCAGCAGCTCGAGGACGGAGATCTCTGGAAACACCATATATTTT.

There are a few counts of this clonotype. J is TRBJ2-1 and V is TRBV5-5, with D possibly TRBD1 on 5 matching bases. The CDR3 is made up of 14 amino acids. With 4 bases removed from V and 8 bases from J, the gap between germline ends came to 16 bases. The germline CDR1 and CDR2 sequences are SGHKS and YYEKEE (reference sequence). CDR3 in DNA: TGTGCCAGCAGCCCTCGGCAGGGTAGAGATGAGCAGTTCTTC. Translated, it gives CASSPRQGRDEQFF.

V gene TRBV7-6 combines with J gene TRBJ2-7; weak D call: TRBD2 (6 bases). The CDR3 consists of 14 residues. V lost 0 bases, J lost 6 bases, and 12 bases lay in between. Germline values: CDR1 SGHVS, CDR2 FNYEAQ. CDR3 region: CASSLAGGRTEQYF. The CDR3 DNA reads as TGTGCCAGCAGCTTAGCGGGGGGTAGAACCGAGCAGTACTTC.

The genes are TRBV19 and TRBJ2-6, with TRBD2 matching over 8 bases. The CDR3 runs to 15 residues. The germline CDR1 and CDR2 sequences are LNHDA and SQIVND (reference sequence). V shed 10 bases and J 1 base; nucleotides not matched to a gene: 6. CDR3: CATLAGPSGANVLTF. In nucleotides, the CDR3 is TGTGCCACTCTAGCGGGTCCTTCTGGGGCCAACGTCCTGACTTTC.

V is TRBV7-9 and J is TRBJ2-1, with 9 bases fitting TRBD2. The CDR3 runs to 17 residues. Trimming at V came to 0 bases and at J to 3 bases, leaving 6 bases not matched to a gene. Germline V gives CDR1 SEHNR, CDR2 FQNEAQ (reference sequence). The CDR3 nucleotides are TGTGCCAGCAGCTTAGCGTGGGCTAGCGGGATCTACAATGAGCAGTTCTTC. Translated, it gives CASSLAWASGIYNEQFF.

This clonotype appeared a few times. The rearrangement joins TRBV12-3 or TRBV12-4 to TRBJ1-3; TRBD1 matches at 12 bases. The trim removed 5 bases at V and 0 bases at J, leaving 8 bases unmatched. The CDR3 extends over 18 amino acids. Here the CDR3 reads CASSLLGQGALSGNTIYF. DNA for the CDR3: TGTGCCAGCAGTCTCCTGGGACAGGGGGCTCTCTCTGGAAACACCATATATTTT.

This clonotype was seen only a few times. The V gene is TRBV20-1, the J gene TRBJ1-2, with D perhaps matching TRBD1 (6 bases). This CDR3 comprises 13 residues. The germline V gene has CDR1 DFQATT and CDR2 SNEGSKA (reference sequence). V gave up 6 bases and J gave up 6 bases, with 17 bases separating them. The CDR3 protein is CSASKAQGHGYTF. In nucleotides, the CDR3 is TGCAGTGCAAGCAAGGCACAGGGCCATGGCTACACCTTC.

The chain links TRBV12-3 or TRBV12-4 to TRBJ1-1, with D unresolved. The CDR3 totals 17 residues. Trimming left V 1 base short and J 4 bases short, with 19 bases between. The CDR3 reads CASSLGLDSTVTTEAFF. The CDR3 DNA sequence: TGTGCCAGCAGTTTAGGGCTGGATTCGACGGTGACCACTGAAGCTTTCTTT.

This clonotype showed up just once. This sequence joins TRBV28 and TRBJ2-7; TRBD2 aligns across 13 bases. This CDR3 has 19 residues. CDR1 is MDHEN and CDR2 is SYDVKM in the germline V gene. Trimming took 3 bases from V and 1 from J; bases not matched to a gene: 12. The CDR3 reads CASSFRELAGGPWSYEQYF. The CDR3 DNA reads as TGTGCCAGCAGTTTCCGGGAACTAGCGGGAGGGCCGTGGTCCTACGAGCAGTACTTC.

This clonotype was picked up a small number of times. The rearrangement links TRBV7-9 to TRBJ2-5; TRBD2 is a possible D gene (7 bases). Germline V gene data show CDR1 as SEHNR and CDR2 as FQNEAQ (reference sequence). CDR3 length: 16 amino acids. V lost 5 bases and J lost 4, with 20 bases in between. The CDR3 DNA reads TGTGCCAGCAGCCCTCTTGGGCGGGGGCCCGCAGAGACCCAGTACTTC. This gives the protein CASSPLGRGPAETQYF.